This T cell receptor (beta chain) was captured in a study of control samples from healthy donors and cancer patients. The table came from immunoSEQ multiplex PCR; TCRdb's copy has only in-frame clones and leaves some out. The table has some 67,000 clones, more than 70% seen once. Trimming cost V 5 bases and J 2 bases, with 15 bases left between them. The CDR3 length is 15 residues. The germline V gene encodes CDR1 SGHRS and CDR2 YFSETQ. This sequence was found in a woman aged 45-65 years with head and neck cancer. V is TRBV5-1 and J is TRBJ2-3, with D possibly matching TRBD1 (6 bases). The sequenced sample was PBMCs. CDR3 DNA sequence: TGCGCCAGCAGTCGTCAGGGGCGCGACACAGATACGCAGTATTTT. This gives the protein CASSRQGRDTDTQYF.